This TCR beta chain was captured in a study of T cell changes during pregnancy in multiple sclerosis. TCRdb's table, derived via immunoSEQ multiplex PCR, lists solely in-frame clones and lacks some. The sample contains under 70,000 clones, 91% of which appear only once. This receptor was identified in a female donor in good health, enrolled as a control in a pregnancy study. Sample: peripheral blood, taken in the third trimester of pregnancy.

CDR3: CASSSGQEKYEQYF. DNA of the CDR3: TGTGCCAGCAGCTCTGGACAGGAGAAATACGAGCAGTACTTC. The rearrangement links TRBV7-3 to TRBJ2-7, with TRBD1 matching 7 bases. The CDR3 spans 14 residues. The J segment lost 4 bases and the V segment lost 4 bases, leaving 7 bases of the junction unmatched. Germline V CDR1 and CDR2: SGHTA, FQGTGA.